These 19 T cell receptor beta chains came from one sample sequenced in a study of shared clonotypes between healthy human individuals. Naive CD8 isolation took CD45RO-negative cells positively selected for CCR7 and excluded terminally differentiated effector memory CD45RA+ cells. TCRdb's table, derived via immunoSEQ multiplex PCR, lists solely in-frame clones and lacks some. The sample holds almost 700,000 clones, about 92% seen once. The specimen was naive CD8+ T cells sorted from blood. All receptors come from a man between 25 and 39 years old in good health.

This clone has just one count. The chain carries TRBV19 and TRBJ1-2; D might be TRBD1 (6 bases). This CDR3 region has 16 residues. Trimming pared 1 base from V and 6 bases from J, leaving 18 bases between. The germline CDR1 and CDR2 sequences are LNHDA and SQIVND (reference sequence). The CDR3 DNA reads TGTGCCAGTAGTATAGCTACCCTCGCCAGGGGCGATGGCTACACCTTC. It translates to CASSIATLARGDGYTF.

The chain links TRBV15 to TRBJ1-4, with a weak D call TRBD1 (6 bases). The CDR3 loop spans 19 amino acids. Germline V gene lookup returns CDR1 LNHNV and CDR2 YYDKDF (reference sequence). The V end was cut by 0 bases, the J end by 8 bases, with 25 bases between. The CDR3 spells CATSRDVTLATGLGEKLFF. In DNA, the CDR3 is TGTGCCACCAGCAGAGATGTCACTTTGGCTACAGGGCTAGGCGAAAAACTGTTTTTT.

A remark on this clone: Other DNA sequences within the sample encode an identical CDR3. V and J are TRBV7-9 and TRBJ2-1; no clear D. Trimming took off 3 bases at V and 4 bases at J, with 10 bases between the two ends. The CDR3 sequence is 14 residues long. CDR1 and CDR2 (germline): SEHNR, FQNEAQ (reference sequence). The CDR3 loop is CASSLGTSYNEQFF. The CDR3 coding sequence is TGTGCCAGCAGCTTGGGAACAAGTTACAATGAGCAGTTCTTC.

This chain joins TRBV19 and TRBJ2-7; D possibly corresponds to TRBD1 (5 bases). This CDR3 has 13 amino acids. From germline, CDR1 is LNHDA and CDR2 SQIVND (reference sequence). The ends were cut back, 2 bases at V and 6 bases at J, with 11 bases in the middle. The CDR3 sequence: CASSIIRGSEQYF. CDR3 coding DNA: TGTGCCAGTAGTATAATAAGGGGCTCCGAGCAGTACTTC.

The chain is built from TRBV10-2 and TRBJ2-1, with D uncertain. There are 12 residues in the CDR3. The V end lost 6 bases, the J end lost 4 bases, and 7 bases lay between the germline ends. Per the germline V gene, CDR1 is WSHSY and CDR2 is SAAADI. This chain's CDR3 is CASSHNYNEQFF. The CDR3, as DNA: TGCGCCAGCAGCCATAATTACAATGAGCAGTTCTTC.

V usage is TRBV9 and J usage is TRBJ2-2; 14 bases line up with TRBD2. From germline, CDR1 is SGDLS and CDR2 YYNGEE. The CDR3 extends over 17 amino acids. V lost 4 bases, J lost 3 bases, and 5 bases stayed unmatched. CDR3 residues: CASSPTSGREYTGELFF. CDR3 coding DNA: TGTGCCAGCAGCCCGACTAGCGGGAGGGAGTACACCGGGGAGCTGTTTTTT.

The chain is built from TRBV5-4 and TRBJ2-7, with 8 bases lining up with TRBD1. This CDR3 comprises 15 residues. CDR1 SGHNT and CDR2 YYREEE come from the germline V gene (reference sequence). V lost 0 bases and J lost 3; bases outside the gene matches: 5. CDR3: CASSLETGAVYEQYF. The CDR3 DNA sequence: TGTGCCAGCAGCTTGGAGACAGGGGCCGTCTACGAGCAGTACTTC.

The chain employs TRBV6-6 and TRBJ2-7, with 7 bases lining up with TRBD2. Losses at the gene ends were 5 bases for V and 3 bases for J; bases not matched to a gene: 4. Per germline, CDR1 MNHNY and CDR2 SVGAGI (reference sequence). CDR3 length: 13 residues. CDR3 bases: TGTGCCAGCAGTGGGACTACAAACTACGAGCAGTACTTC. As protein: CASSGTTNYEQYF.

This chain links TRBV28 with TRBJ2-7, with a tentative D call TRBD2 (5 bases). CDR1 MDHEN and CDR2 SYDVKM come from the germline V gene. This CDR3 spans 17 amino acids. Trimming removed 6 bases from V and 2 bases from J, with 23 bases in between. This CDR3 reads CASSPGSSGARPYEQYF. The CDR3 nucleotides read TGTGCCAGCAGCCCCGGTTCGAGCGGAGCCCGACCCTACGAGCAGTACTTC.

This chain uses TRBV10-3 with TRBJ2-3, with 8 bases aligning to TRBD2. The germline V gene encodes CDR1 ENHRY and CDR2 SYGVKD. This CDR3 region has 14 residues. Trimming removed 10 bases from V and 4 bases from J; junction bases left unmatched: 10. The DNA for the CDR3 is TGTGCCACGGCGGGGGGAGGGCCATCAGATACGCAGTATTTT. It codes for CATAGGGPSDTQYF.

With regard to this clone: The limits of the CDR3 on the DNA are not certain, so only TCRdb's listed CDR3 is given. The genes are TRBV28 and TRBJ2-1; the D call TRBD1 from the table was never checked on the DNA. The CDR3 is 15 residues long, ends included. Germline V gene lookup returns CDR1 MDHEN and CDR2 SYDVKM. The CDR3 here is CASSFLAGGGNEQFF.

The CDR3 nucleotides are TGTGCCAGCGGAACGCAGCCCGGACACAATGAGCAGTTCTTC. Its protein is CASGTQPGHNEQFF. The chain employs TRBV6-1 and TRBJ2-1; D is unresolved. The CDR3 consists of 14 residues. Germline assignment: CDR1 MNHNS and CDR2 SASEGT. V was pared by 8 bases and J by 5 bases, with 16 bases between.

This clone showed up just once. The chain links TRBV5-4 to TRBJ2-1; D may be TRBD2 (6 bases). There are 14 residues in the CDR3. CDR1 SGHNT and CDR2 YYREEE come from the germline V gene (reference sequence). V was cut by 1 base and J by 12 bases, with 17 bases left in between. The CDR3 sequence is CASSLRGIGSGQFF. In nucleotides, the CDR3 is TGTGCCAGCAGCTTGAGGGGCATCGGGAGTGGGCAGTTCTTC.

The chain recombines TRBV14 with TRBJ2-4; D remains unclear. The ends were cut back, 3 bases at V and 2 bases at J, with 8 bases in the middle. The germline V gene encodes CDR1 SGHDN and CDR2 FVKESK. The CDR3 extends over 14 amino acids. DNA of the CDR3: TGTGCCAGCAGCCACTTAGGGTCCAAAAACATTCAGTACTTC. It is translated as CASSHLGSKNIQYF.

This chain links TRBV27 with TRBJ2-7; either TRBD1 or TRBD2 may supply D (5 bases each). Germline loops: CDR1 MNHEY, CDR2 SMNVEV (reference sequence). This CDR3 is built from 15 residues. V dropped 5 bases and J dropped 4 bases, with 18 bases sitting between them. The CDR3 sequence: CASSQRTGLPYEQYF. The CDR3 DNA reads as TGTGCCAGCAGTCAGAGAACAGGACTCCCGTACGAGCAGTACTTC.

The chain recombines TRBV7-9 with TRBJ2-2; maybe TRBD1 (5 bases). Per the germline V gene, CDR1 is SEHNR and CDR2 is FQNEAQ (reference sequence). This CDR3 has 14 amino acids. The V and J ends lost 5 bases and 1 base respectively, with 8 bases between them. The CDR3 loop reads CASSTDRNTGELFF. CDR3 DNA sequence: TGTGCCAGCAGCACAGACAGGAACACCGGGGAGCTGTTTTTT.

This chain uses TRBV21-1 with TRBJ2-1; no check of the table's D call, TRBD2, against the DNA was made. TRBV21-1 is shown as a pseudogene. This CDR3 region has 20 residues. For the CDR3, the DNA is TGTGCCAGCAGCAAAGGGCTGAGACTACTAGCGGGAGTGCCGGGCGGTGAGCAGTTCTTC. Its translation is CASSKGLRLLAGVPGGEQFF.

The chain is built from TRBV11-1 and TRBJ2-7; TRBD2 might be the D (6 bases). Germline CDR1 is SGHAT and CDR2 is FQDESV (reference sequence). The V end was cut by 1 base, the J end by 1 base, with 17 bases between. The CDR3 covers 17 residues. The CDR3 DNA follows: TGTGCCAGCAGCTTAGGGATGGGGCGGGAAGGGTCCTACGAGCAGTACTTC. It specifies CASSLGMGREGSYEQYF.

The table lists this clone with a few counts. Other DNA sequences in this sample translate to the same CDR3. V and J are TRBV7-9 and TRBJ2-3; D unclear. From germline, CDR1 is SEHNR and CDR2 FQNEAQ (reference sequence). Trimming pared 5 bases from V and 6 bases from J, leaving 9 bases between. The CDR3 length is 12 residues. In nucleotides, the CDR3 is TGTGCCAGCAGCCCCCCAGCGGATACGCAGTATTTT. It encodes CASSPPADTQYF. The full variable domain, completed using reference TRBV7-9 and TRBJ2-3, is DTGVSQNPRHKITKRGQNVTFRCDPISEHNRLYWYRQTLGQGPEFLTYFQNEAQLEKSRLLSDRFSAERPKGSFSTLEIQRTEQGDSAMYLCASSPPADTQYFGPGTRLTVL.